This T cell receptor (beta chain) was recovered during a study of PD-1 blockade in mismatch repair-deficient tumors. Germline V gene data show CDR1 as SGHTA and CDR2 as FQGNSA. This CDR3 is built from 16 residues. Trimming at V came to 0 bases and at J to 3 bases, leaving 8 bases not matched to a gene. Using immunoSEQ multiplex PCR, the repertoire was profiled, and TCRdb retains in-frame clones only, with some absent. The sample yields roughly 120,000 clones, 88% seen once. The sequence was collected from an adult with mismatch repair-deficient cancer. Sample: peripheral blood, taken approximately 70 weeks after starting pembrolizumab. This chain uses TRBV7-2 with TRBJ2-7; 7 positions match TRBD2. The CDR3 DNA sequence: TGTGCCAGCAGCTTAGCGGGCGGGAGAGAAAACTACGAGCAGTACTTC. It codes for CASSLAGGRENYEQYF.